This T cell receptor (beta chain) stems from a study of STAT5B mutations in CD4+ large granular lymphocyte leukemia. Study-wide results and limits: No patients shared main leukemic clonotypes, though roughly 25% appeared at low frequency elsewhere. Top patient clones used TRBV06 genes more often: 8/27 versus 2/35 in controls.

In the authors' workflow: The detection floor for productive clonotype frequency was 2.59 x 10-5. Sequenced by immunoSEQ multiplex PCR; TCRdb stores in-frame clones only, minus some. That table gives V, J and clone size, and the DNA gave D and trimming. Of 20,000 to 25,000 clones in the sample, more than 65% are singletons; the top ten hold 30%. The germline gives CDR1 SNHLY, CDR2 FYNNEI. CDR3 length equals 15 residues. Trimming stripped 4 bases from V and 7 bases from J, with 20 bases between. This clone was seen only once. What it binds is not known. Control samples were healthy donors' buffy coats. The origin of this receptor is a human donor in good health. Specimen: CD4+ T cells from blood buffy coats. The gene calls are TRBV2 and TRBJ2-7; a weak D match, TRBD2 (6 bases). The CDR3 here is CASSGDFPDRGEQYF. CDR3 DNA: TGTGCCAGCAGTGGGGACTTCCCCGATCGAGGGGAGCAGTACTTC.